The 18 T cell receptor beta chains listed next were all sequenced from one sample in a study of identical twins. TCRdb recomputed calls from the 5' RACE reads with MiXCR, one row per CDR3 protein. Counted here are some 730,000 distinct CDR3 sequences, over 15% occurring once; the ten biggest clones make up roughly 13%. These data were likewise used in another study, on T cells expressing NK-cell markers.

Material: PBMCs. The receptors were gathered from a woman between 18 and 29 years old in good health.

The chain employs TRBV7-8 and TRBJ2-2; D may be TRBD2 (5 bases). V was cut by 3 bases and J by 5 bases, with 10 bases left in between. CDR1 SGHVS and CDR2 FQNEAQ come from the germline V gene. This CDR3 spans 14 amino acids. CDR3 sequence: CASSLVGKTGELFF. In DNA, the CDR3 is TGTGCCAGCAGCTTGGTCGGGAAAACCGGGGAGCTGTTTTTT.

This clonotype was counted only a few times. The gene calls are TRBV6-1 and TRBJ1-1; maybe TRBD1 (5 bases). The CDR3 covers 14 residues. V lost 7 bases and J 1 base, leaving 13 bases between the germline ends. Germline CDR1 MNHNS, CDR2 SASEGT. CDR3 DNA sequence: TGTGCCAGCAAGCTGACAGAGACGAACACTGAAGCTTTCTTT. This translates into CASKLTETNTEAFF.

V usage is TRBV24-1 and J usage is TRBJ2-7, with 9 bases aligning to TRBD1. J lost 3 bases, V lost 2 bases, and 4 bases had no gene match. The CDR3 consists of 15 residues. Germline V gene data show CDR1 as KGHDR and CDR2 as SFDVKD. CDR3: CATSDSRDRDYEQYF. DNA for the CDR3: TGTGCCACCAGTGATTCCCGGGACAGGGACTACGAGCAGTACTTC.

The chain carries TRBV29-1 and TRBJ2-3, with D perhaps TRBD2 (6 bases). V gave up 6 bases and J gave up 1 base, with 11 bases separating them. From germline, CDR1 is SQVTM and CDR2 ANQGSEA. The CDR3 loop spans 13 amino acids. This CDR3 reads CSVGLRGTDTQYF. CDR3 in DNA: TGCAGCGTGGGACTTCGAGGCACAGATACGCAGTATTTT.

In its sample, this clonotype was seen a few times. V gene TRBV10-3 combines with J gene TRBJ1-1; D not resolved. Trimming cost V 3 bases and J 5 bases, with 13 bases left between them. Germline V lookup: CDR1 ENHRY, CDR2 SYGVKD. The CDR3 has 14 amino acids. The CDR3 loop reads CAISEEGVITEAFF. In DNA form, the CDR3 reads TGTGCCATCAGTGAAGAGGGAGTAATAACTGAAGCTTTCTTT.

This clonotype was observed a single time. This chain joins TRBV12-3 or TRBV12-4 and TRBJ2-1; TRBD2 matches 9 bases. This CDR3 spans 19 amino acids. V lost 6 bases to trimming and J lost 1 base; unmatched junction nucleotides: 16. This CDR3 is CASRRAGGSPQKSYNEQFF. CDR3 DNA sequence: TGTGCCAGCAGGAGAGCGGGAGGTTCGCCTCAGAAATCCTACAATGAGCAGTTCTTC.

The chain has TRBV2 and TRBJ2-7; TRBD2 agrees at 10 bases. This CDR3 has 16 residues. The V segment lost 6 bases and the J segment 0 bases; nucleotides outside the gene matches: 8. Germline CDR1 SNHLY, CDR2 FYNNEI. Written as DNA, the CDR3 is TGTGCCAGCAGCGATCCGGCTAGCGGGAGCTCCTACGAGCAGTACTTC. Protein sequence: CASSDPASGSSYEQYF.

The chain joins TRBV7-9 to TRBJ2-7; D call uncertain. Germline V gene sequence: CDR1 SEHNR, CDR2 FQNEAQ (reference sequence). This CDR3 comprises 12 residues. With 8 bases removed from V and 3 bases from J, the gap between germline ends came to 11 bases. The CDR3, as DNA: TGTGCCAGCGGCCCCTGGGGCTACGAGCAGTACTTC. This translates into CASGPWGYEQYF.

Only a few counts were recorded for this clonotype. CDR3 DNA: TGTGCCACCAGCAGAGAAGCTAGCGGCTTGGGAGAGCAGTACTTC. It yields the protein CATSREASGLGEQYF. This chain joins TRBV15 and TRBJ2-7, with 7 bases fitting TRBD2. CDR3 length equals 15 residues. Germline values: CDR1 LNHNV, CDR2 YYDKDF (reference sequence). V lost 0 bases and J lost 7; bases outside the gene matches: 9.

This rearrangement joins TRBV20-1 to TRBJ2-1, with 8 bases lining up with TRBD2. Germline assignment: CDR1 DFQATT and CDR2 SNEGSKA (reference sequence). This CDR3 has 15 amino acids. J was trimmed by 6 bases and V by 1 base; bases with no gene match: 8. The CDR3 spells CSARGPGLVSNEQFF. CDR3 sequence (DNA): TGCAGTGCTAGAGGACCGGGACTAGTCTCCAATGAGCAGTTCTTC.

The chain recombines TRBV5-1 with TRBJ1-6; D unresolved. This CDR3 is 15 amino acids long. The germline gives CDR1 SGHRS, CDR2 YFSETQ. V dropped 0 bases and J dropped 10 bases, with 14 bases sitting between them. The CDR3 DNA sequence: TGCGCCAGCAGCTTGGGCCCCCGCCATCCGTCACCCCTCCACTTT. This gives the protein CASSLGPRHPSPLHF.

As DNA, the CDR3 is TGTGCCAGCAGCTTACCGGGGGCCCCCTACGAGCAGTACTTC. Its protein product is CASSLPGAPYEQYF. The chain joins TRBV7-9 to TRBJ2-7; D may correspond to TRBD1 or TRBD2 (6 bases each). Germline loops: CDR1 SEHNR, CDR2 FQNEAQ (reference sequence). Trimming pared 2 bases from V and 2 bases from J, leaving 10 bases between. This CDR3 contains 14 residues.

This clonotype has just a few counts. This sequence joins TRBV6-4 and TRBJ2-3; TRBD2 aligns across 7 bases. The V and J ends lost 4 bases and 1 base, in that order; junction bases with no gene match: 11. Germline V gives CDR1 MRHNA, CDR2 SNTAGT. The length of the CDR3 is 17 residues. CDR3 in DNA: TGTGCCAGCAGTGCCACCCAAGCGGGGAGGGGCACAGATACGCAGTATTTT. This translates into CASSATQAGRGTDTQYF.

The J gene is TRBJ1-1, the V gene TRBV14; possibly TRBD1 for D (6 bases). Trimming stripped 4 bases from V and 9 bases from J, with 18 bases between. Per germline, CDR1 SGHDN and CDR2 FVKESK. This CDR3 contains 14 residues. DNA of the CDR3: TGTGCCAGCAGCCGTTCGTCAGGGGCGAGTAAAGCTTTCTTT. It is translated as CASSRSSGASKAFF.

This clonotype was recorded many times. The chain links TRBV5-1 to TRBJ2-7; D tentatively fits TRBD1 or TRBD2 (5 bases each). CDR1 SGHRS and CDR2 YFSETQ come from the germline V gene. The CDR3 runs to 13 residues. The germline V and J ends were trimmed by 3 bases and 2 bases, with 9 bases remaining between them. In DNA, the CDR3 is TGCGCCAGCAGCTCGGGGCCGGCCTACGAGCAGTACTTC. Its protein is CASSSGPAYEQYF.

The sample holds a few counts of this clonotype. The chain couples TRBV7-9 to TRBJ2-7, with TRBD2 matching over 7 bases. Germline CDR1 SEHNR, CDR2 FQNEAQ (reference sequence). The J segment lost 5 bases and the V segment lost 3 bases, leaving 7 bases of the junction unmatched. The CDR3 is 14 amino acids. CDR3 bases: TGTGCCAGCAGCTTGGACGGGGGGTATGACGAGCAGTACTTC. This sequence encodes CASSLDGGYDEQYF. The complete variable domain, with remaining parts taken from reference TRBV7-9 and TRBJ2-7, reads DTGVSQNPRHKITKRGQNVTFRCDPISEHNRLYWYRQTLGQGPEFLTYFQNEAQLEKSRLLSDRFSAERPKGSFSTLEIQRTEQGDSAMYLCASSLDGGYDEQYFGPGTRLTVT.

The J gene is TRBJ1-2, the V gene TRBV5-1; D gene uncertain. The V and J ends lost 2 bases and 1 base respectively, with 9 bases between them. CDR3 length: 14 residues. Germline V gives CDR1 SGHRS, CDR2 YFSETQ. CDR3 DNA: TGCGCCAGCAGCTTAGAGGGCAGTAACTATGGCTACACCTTC. It codes for CASSLEGSNYGYTF.

The rearrangement uses TRBV2 and TRBJ2-7; tentatively, D is TRBD2 (5 bases). Trimming stripped 0 bases from V and 10 bases from J, with 7 bases between. Germline-derived CDR1 and CDR2 are SNHLY and FYNNEI. This CDR3 has 11 amino acids. CDR3 coding DNA: TGTGCCAGCAGTGAAGCGGGAGTACAGTACTTC. This codes for CASSEAGVQYF.